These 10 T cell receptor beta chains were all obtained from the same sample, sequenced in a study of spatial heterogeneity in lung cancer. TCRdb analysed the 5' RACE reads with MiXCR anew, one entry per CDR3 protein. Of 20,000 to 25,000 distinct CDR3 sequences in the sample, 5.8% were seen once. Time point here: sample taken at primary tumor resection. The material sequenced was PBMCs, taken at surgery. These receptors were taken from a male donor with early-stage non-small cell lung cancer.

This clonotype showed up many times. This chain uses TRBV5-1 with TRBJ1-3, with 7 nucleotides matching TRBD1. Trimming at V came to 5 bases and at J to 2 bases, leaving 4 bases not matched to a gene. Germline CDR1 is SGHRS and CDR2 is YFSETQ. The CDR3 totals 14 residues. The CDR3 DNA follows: TGCGCCAGCAGTCCCGGGACAGCTGGAAACACCATATATTTT. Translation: CASSPGTAGNTIYF.

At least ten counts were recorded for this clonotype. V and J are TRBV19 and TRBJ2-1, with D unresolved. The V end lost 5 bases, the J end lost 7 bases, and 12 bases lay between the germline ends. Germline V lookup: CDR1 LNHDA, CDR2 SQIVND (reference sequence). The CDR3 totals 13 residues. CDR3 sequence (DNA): TGTGCCAGTAGTCTCCTCTTGGCGAATGAGCAGTTCTTC. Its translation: CASSLLLANEQFF.

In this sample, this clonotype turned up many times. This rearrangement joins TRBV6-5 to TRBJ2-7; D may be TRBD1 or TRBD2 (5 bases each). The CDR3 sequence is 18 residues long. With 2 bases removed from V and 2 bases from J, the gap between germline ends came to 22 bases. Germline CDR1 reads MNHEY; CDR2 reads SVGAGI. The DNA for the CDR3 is TGTGCCAGCAGTTACACCGTACCGCGACGGGGCGATACCTACGAGCAGTACTTC. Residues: CASSYTVPRRGDTYEQYF.

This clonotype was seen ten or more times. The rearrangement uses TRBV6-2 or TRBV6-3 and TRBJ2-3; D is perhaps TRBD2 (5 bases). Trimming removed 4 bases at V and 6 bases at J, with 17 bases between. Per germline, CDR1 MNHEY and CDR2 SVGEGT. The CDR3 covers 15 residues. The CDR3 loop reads CASSSTGGYFDTQYF. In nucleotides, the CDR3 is TGTGCCAGCAGTTCTACCGGCGGGTATTTTGATACGCAGTATTTT.

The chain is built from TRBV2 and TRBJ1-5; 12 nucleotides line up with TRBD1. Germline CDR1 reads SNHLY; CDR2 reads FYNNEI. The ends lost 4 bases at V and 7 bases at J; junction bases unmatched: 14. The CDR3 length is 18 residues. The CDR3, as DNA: TGTGCCAGCAGTGCACGGGACAGGGGGCGATCTGGTTCGCAGCCCCAGCATTTT. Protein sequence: CASSARDRGRSGSQPQHF.

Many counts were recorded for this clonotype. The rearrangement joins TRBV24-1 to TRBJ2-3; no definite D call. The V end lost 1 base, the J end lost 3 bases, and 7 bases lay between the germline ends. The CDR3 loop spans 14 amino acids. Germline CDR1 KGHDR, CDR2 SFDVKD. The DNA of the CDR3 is TGTGCCACCAGTGATTTCCCCCTTACAGATACGCAGTATTTT. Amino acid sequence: CATSDFPLTDTQYF.

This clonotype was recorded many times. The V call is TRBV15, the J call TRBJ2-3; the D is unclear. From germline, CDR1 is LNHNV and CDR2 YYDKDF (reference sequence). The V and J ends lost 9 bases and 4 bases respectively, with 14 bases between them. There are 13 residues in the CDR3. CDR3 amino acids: CATNLPPADTQYF. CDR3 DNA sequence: TGTGCCACTAACTTGCCCCCGGCAGATACGCAGTATTTT.

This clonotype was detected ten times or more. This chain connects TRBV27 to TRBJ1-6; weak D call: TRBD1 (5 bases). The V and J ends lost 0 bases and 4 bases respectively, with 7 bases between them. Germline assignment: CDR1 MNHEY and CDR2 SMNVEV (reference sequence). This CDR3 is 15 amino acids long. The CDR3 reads CASSLSGTYNSPLHF. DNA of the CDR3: TGTGCCAGCAGTTTATCTGGGACGTATAATTCACCCCTCCACTTT.

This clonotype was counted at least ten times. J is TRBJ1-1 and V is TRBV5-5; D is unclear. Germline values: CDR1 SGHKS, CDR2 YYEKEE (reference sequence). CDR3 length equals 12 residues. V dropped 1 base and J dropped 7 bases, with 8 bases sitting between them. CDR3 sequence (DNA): TGTGCCAGCAGCTTGAGTACAGATGAAGCTTTCTTT. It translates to CASSLSTDEAFF.

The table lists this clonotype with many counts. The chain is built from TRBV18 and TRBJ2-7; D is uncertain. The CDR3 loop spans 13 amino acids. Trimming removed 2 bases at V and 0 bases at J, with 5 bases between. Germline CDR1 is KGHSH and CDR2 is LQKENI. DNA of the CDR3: TGTGCCAGCTCACCAGTCGGCTCCTACGAGCAGTACTTC. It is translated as CASSPVGSYEQYF.